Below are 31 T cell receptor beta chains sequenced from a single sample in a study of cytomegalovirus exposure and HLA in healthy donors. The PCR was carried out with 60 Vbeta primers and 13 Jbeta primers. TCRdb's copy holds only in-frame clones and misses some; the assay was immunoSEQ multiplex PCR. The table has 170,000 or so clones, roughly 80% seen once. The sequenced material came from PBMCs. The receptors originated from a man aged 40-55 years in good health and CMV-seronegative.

The CDR3 here is CASSPRSGSSGNTIYF. CDR3 in DNA: TGTGCCAGCAGCCCCCGATCGGGTAGCTCTGGAAACACCATATATTTT. V is TRBV7-2 and J is TRBJ1-3; no clear D gene. This CDR3 spans 16 amino acids. Trimming cost V 5 bases and J 0 bases, with 14 bases left between them. CDR1 SGHTA and CDR2 FQGNSA come from the germline V gene.

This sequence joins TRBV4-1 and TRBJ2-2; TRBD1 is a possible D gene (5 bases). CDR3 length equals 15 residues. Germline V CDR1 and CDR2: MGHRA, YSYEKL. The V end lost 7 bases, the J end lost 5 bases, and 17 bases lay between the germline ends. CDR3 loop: CASTFRVTWTGELFF. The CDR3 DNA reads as TGCGCCAGCACCTTCAGGGTGACCTGGACCGGGGAGCTGTTTTTT.

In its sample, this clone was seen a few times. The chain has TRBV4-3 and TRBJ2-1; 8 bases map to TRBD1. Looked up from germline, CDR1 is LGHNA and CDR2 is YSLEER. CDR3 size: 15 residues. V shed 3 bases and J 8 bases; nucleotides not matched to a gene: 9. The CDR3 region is CASSQDRASLYEQFF. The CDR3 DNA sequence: TGCGCCAGCAGCCAGGACAGGGCGTCTCTCTATGAGCAGTTCTTC.

The DNA for the CDR3 is TGTGCCAGCAGGGAGGGGGCGCAGGAGACCCAGTACTTC. This sequence encodes CASREGAQETQYF. This chain connects TRBV6-1 to TRBJ2-5; weak D call: TRBD1 (7 bases). V gave up 6 bases and J gave up 5 bases, with 13 bases separating them. CDR3 length: 13 amino acids. CDR1 MNHNS and CDR2 SASEGT come from the germline V gene.

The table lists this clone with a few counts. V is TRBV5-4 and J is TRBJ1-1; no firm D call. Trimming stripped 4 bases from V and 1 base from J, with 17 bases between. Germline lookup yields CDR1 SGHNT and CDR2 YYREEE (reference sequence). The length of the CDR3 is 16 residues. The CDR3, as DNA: TGTGCCAGCAGCCCCTCTTTGACCAGGCCGAACACTGAAGCTTTCTTT. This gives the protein CASSPSLTRPNTEAFF.

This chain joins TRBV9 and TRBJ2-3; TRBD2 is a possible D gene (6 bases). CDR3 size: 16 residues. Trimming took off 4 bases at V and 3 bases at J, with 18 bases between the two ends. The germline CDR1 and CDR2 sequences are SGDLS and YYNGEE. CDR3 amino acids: CASSPKGWGDTDTQYF. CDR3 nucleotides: TGTGCCAGCAGCCCAAAGGGGTGGGGGGATACAGATACGCAGTATTTT.

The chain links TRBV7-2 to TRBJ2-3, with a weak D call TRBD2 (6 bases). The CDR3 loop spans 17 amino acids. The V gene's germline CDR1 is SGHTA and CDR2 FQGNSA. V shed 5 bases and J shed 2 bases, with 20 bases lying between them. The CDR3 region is CASSRGGSGAITDTQYF. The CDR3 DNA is TGTGCCAGCAGCCGAGGCGGTAGCGGTGCCATCACAGATACGCAGTATTTT. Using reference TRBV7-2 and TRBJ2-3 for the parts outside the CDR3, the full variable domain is GAGVSQSPSNKVTEKGKDVELRCDPISGHTALYWYRQSLGQGLEFLIYFQGNSAPDKSGLPSDRFSAERTGGSVSTLTIQRTQQEDSAVYLCASSRGGSGAITDTQYFGPGTRLTVL.

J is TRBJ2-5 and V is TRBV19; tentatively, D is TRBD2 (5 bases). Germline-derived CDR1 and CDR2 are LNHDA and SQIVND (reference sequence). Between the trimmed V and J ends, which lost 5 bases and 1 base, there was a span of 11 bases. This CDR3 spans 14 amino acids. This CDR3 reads CASSQVAIQETQYF. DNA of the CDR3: TGTGCCAGTAGTCAGGTAGCGATCCAAGAGACCCAGTACTTC.

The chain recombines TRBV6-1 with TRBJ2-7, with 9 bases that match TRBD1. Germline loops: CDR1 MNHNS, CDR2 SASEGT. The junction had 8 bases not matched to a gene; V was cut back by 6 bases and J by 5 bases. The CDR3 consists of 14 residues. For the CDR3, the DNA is TGTGCCAGCAGCCGAGGACAGGGGAGCAACGAGCAGTACTTC. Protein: CASSRGQGSNEQYF.

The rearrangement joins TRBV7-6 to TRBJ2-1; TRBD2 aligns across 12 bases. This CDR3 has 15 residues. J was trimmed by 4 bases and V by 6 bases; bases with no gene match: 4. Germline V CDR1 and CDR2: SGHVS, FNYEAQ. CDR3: CASSRLAGGYNEQFF. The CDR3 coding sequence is TGTGCCAGCAGTCGCCTAGCGGGGGGGTACAATGAGCAGTTCTTC.

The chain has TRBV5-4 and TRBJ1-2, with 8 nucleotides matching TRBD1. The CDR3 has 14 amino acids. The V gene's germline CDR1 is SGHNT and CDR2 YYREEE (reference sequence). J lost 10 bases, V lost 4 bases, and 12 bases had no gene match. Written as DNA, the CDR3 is TGTGCCAGCAGCCTCGTTGGACAGGGAAGTTACTACACCTTC. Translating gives CASSLVGQGSYYTF.

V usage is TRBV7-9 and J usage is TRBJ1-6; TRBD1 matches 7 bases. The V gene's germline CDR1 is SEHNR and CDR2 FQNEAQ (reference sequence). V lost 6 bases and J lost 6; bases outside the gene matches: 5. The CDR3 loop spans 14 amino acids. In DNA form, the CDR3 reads TGTGCCAGCAGGGCAGGGGACAGTAATTCACCCCTCCACTTT. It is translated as CASRAGDSNSPLHF.

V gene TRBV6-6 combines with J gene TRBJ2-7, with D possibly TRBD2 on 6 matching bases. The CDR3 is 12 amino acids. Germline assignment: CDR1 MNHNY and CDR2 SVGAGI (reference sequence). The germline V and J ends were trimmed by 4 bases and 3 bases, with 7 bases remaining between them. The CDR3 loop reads CASSLRGYEQYF. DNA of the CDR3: TGTGCCAGCAGTTTGCGGGGCTACGAGCAGTACTTC.

The CDR3 nucleotides are TGTGCCAGCTCACCAGGCAGGGGGGTAAACGAGCAGTACTTC. This codes for CASSPGRGVNEQYF. This chain uses TRBV18 with TRBJ2-7; possibly TRBD1 for D (7 bases). The ends were cut back, 2 bases at V and 5 bases at J, with 13 bases in the middle. CDR3 length: 14 amino acids. Germline V gives CDR1 KGHSH, CDR2 LQKENI.

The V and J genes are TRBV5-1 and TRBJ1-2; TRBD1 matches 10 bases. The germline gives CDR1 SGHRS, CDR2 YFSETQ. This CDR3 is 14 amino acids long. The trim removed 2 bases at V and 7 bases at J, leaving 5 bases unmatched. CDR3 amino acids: CASSFGTGEVGYTF. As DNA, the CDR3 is TGCGCCAGCAGCTTTGGGACAGGGGAGGTTGGCTACACCTTC.

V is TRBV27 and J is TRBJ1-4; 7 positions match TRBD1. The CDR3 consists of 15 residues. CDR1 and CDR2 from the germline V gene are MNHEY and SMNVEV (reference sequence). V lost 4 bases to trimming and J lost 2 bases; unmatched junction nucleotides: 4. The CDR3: CASSWAGGTNEKLFF. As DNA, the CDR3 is TGTGCCAGCAGTTGGGCAGGGGGGACTAATGAAAAACTGTTTTTT. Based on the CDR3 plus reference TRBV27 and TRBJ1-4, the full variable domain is EAQVTQNPRYLITVTGKKLTVTCSQNMNHEYMSWYRQDPGLGLRQIYYSMNVEVTDKGDVPEGYKVSRKEKRNFPLILESPSPNQTSLYFCASSWAGGTNEKLFFGSGTQLSVL.

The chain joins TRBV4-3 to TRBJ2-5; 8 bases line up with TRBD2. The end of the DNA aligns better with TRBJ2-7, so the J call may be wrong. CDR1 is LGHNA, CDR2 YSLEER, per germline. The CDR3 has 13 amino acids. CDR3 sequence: CASRPGGDYEQYF. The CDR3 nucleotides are TGCGCCAGCCGCCCGGGGGGGGACTACGAGCAGTACTTC.

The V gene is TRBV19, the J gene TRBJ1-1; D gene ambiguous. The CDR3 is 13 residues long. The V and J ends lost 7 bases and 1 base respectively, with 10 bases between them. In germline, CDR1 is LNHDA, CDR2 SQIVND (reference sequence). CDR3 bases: TGTGCCAGTACCGAGACATCGAACACTGAAGCTTTCTTT. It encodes CASTETSNTEAFF. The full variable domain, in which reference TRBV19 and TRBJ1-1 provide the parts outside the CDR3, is DGGITQSPKYLFRKEGQNVTLSCEQNLNHDAMYWYRQDPGQGLRLIYYSQIVNDFQKGDIAEGYSVSREKKESFPLTVTSAQKNPTAFYLCASTETSNTEAFFGQGTRLTVV.

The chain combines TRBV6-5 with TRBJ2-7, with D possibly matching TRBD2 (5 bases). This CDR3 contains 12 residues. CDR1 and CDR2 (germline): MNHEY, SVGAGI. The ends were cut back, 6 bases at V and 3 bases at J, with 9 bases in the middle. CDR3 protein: CASSSSGYEQYF. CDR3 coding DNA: TGTGCCAGCAGCTCCAGCGGCTACGAGCAGTACTTC.

This CDR3 reads CASSRLNQGGKDTQYF. In nucleotides, the CDR3 is TGCGCCAGCAGCCGCCTGAACCAGGGCGGGAAAGATACGCAGTATTTT. V usage is TRBV4-3 and J usage is TRBJ2-3; tentative D call: TRBD2 (6 bases). The germline V gene encodes CDR1 LGHNA and CDR2 YSLEER. Trimming took off 4 bases at V and 5 bases at J, with 19 bases between the two ends. The CDR3 covers 16 residues.

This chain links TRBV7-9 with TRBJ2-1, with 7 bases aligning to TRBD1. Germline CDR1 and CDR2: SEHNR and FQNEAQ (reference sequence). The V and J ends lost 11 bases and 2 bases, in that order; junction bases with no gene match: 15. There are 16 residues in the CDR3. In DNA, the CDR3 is TGTGCCGGTAACCCGCTCCGGGACAGAGCCTACAATGAGCAGTTCTTC. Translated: CAGNPLRDRAYNEQFF. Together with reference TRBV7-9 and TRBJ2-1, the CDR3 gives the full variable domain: DTGVSQNPRHKITKRGQNVTFRCDPISEHNRLYWYRQTLGQGPEFLTYFQNEAQLEKSRLLSDRFSAERPKGSFSTLEIQRTEQGDSAMYLCAGNPLRDRAYNEQFFGPGTRLTVL.

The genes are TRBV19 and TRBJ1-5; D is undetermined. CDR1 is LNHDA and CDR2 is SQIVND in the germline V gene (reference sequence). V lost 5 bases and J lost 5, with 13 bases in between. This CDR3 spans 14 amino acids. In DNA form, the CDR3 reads TGTGCCAGTAGTCCCCAGCAGGCCTATCAGCCCCAGCATTTT. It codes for CASSPQQAYQPQHF. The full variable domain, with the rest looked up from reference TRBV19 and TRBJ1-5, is DGGITQSPKYLFRKEGQNVTLSCEQNLNHDAMYWYRQDPGQGLRLIYYSQIVNDFQKGDIAEGYSVSREKKESFPLTVTSAQKNPTAFYLCASSPQQAYQPQHFGDGTRLSIL.

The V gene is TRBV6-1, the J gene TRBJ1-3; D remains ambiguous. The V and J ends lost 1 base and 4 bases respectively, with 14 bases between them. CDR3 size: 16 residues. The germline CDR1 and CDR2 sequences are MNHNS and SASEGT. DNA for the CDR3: TGTGCCAGCAGTGAAGGTCTGTTGGTCAGGGGAAACACCATATATTTT. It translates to CASSEGLLVRGNTIYF.

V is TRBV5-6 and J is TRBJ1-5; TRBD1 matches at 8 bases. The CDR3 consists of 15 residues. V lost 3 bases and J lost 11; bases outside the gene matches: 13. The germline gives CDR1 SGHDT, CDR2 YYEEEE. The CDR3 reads CASSSKGGQGATQHF. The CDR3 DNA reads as TGTGCCAGCAGCTCCAAAGGCGGGCAGGGGGCTACCCAGCATTTT. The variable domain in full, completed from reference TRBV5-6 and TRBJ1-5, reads DAGVTQSPTHLIKTRGQQVTLRCSPKSGHDTVSWYQQALGQGPQFIFQYYEEEERQRGNFPDRFSGHQFPNYSSELNVNALLLGDSALYLCASSSKGGQGATQHFGDGTRLSIL.

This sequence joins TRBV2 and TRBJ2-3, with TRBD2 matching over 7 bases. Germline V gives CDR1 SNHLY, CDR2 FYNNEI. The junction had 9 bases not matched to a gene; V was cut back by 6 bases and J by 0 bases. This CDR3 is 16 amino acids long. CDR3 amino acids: CASRHSGLNSTDTQYF. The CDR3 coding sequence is TGTGCCAGCAGACATAGCGGGTTAAATAGCACAGATACGCAGTATTTT.

This chain's CDR3 is CASSAMTGPSTDTQYF. Written as DNA, the CDR3 is TGTGCCAGCAGTGCGATGACAGGTCCTAGCACAGATACGCAGTATTTT. The chain uses TRBV2 and TRBJ2-3, with a weak D call TRBD1 (6 bases). V lost 4 bases and J lost 0, with 14 bases in between. This CDR3 comprises 16 residues. From germline, CDR1 is SNHLY and CDR2 FYNNEI.

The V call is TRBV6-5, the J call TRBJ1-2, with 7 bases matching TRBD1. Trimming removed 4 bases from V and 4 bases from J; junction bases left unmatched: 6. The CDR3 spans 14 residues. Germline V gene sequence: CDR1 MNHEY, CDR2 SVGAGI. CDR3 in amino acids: CASSSLEGAYGYTF. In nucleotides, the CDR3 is TGTGCCAGCAGTTCCCTGGAGGGGGCCTATGGCTACACCTTC.

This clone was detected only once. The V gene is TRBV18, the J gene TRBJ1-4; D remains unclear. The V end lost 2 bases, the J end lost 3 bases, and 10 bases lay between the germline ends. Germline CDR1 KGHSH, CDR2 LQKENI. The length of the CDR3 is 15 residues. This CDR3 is CASSPSRVANEKLFF. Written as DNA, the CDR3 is TGTGCCAGCTCACCATCTCGGGTGGCTAATGAAAAACTGTTTTTT.

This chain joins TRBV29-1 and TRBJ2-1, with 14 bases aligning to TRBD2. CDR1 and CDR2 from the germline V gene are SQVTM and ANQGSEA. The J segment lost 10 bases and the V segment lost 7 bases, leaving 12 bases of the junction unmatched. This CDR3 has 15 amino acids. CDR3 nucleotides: TGCAGCGCCGATCCGGGGACTAGCGGGAGTAGAGAGCAGTTCTTC. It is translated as CSADPGTSGSREQFF.

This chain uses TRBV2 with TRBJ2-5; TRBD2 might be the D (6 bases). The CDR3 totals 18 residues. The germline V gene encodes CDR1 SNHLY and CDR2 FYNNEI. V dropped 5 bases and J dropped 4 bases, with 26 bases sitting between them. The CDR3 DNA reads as TGTGCCAGCAGTTTAGGGCTAGCGACCCAAGTATGGGGAGAGACCCAGTACTTC. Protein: CASSLGLATQVWGETQYF.

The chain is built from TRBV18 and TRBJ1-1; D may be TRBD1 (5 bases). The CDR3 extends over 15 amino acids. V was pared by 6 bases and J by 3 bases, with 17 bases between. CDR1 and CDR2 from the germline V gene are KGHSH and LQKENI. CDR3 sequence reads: CASSSGVGGDTEAFF. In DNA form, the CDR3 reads TGTGCCAGCTCCTCGGGGGTCGGTGGCGACACTGAAGCTTTCTTT.